The clone carrying this T cell receptor (beta chain) was picked up many times. Its specificity is unknown. These data originate in a study of response to subunit inactivated influenza vaccine. The CDR3 spans 15 residues. Trimming took off 6 bases at V and 0 bases at J, with 15 bases between the two ends. Germline lookup yields CDR1 DFQATT and CDR2 SNEGSKA (reference sequence). Whole-study findings and limits: It was suggested by the authors that few new T cells are recruited by each seasonal influenza vaccination.

TCRdb re-analysed the RT-PCR reads in MiXCR, keeping a single row per CDR3 protein. Of hundreds of thousands of distinct CDR3 sequences listed, approximately 14% are singletons. The specimen comprised PBMCs from blood, sampled 11 to 12 days after vaccination. The TCR was taken from a man over 45 who received an inactivated influenza vaccine. V and J are TRBV20-1 and TRBJ1-3, with D perhaps TRBD1 (6 bases). CDR3 sequence (DNA): TGCAGTGCCACCCCGGGGGCCCTCTCTGGAAACACCATATATTTT. Translating it yields CSATPGALSGNTIYF.